This TCR beta chain is from a study of T cells after posttransplantation cyclophosphamide. Many counts were recorded for this clone. Its antigen is undetermined. V was pared by 0 bases and J by 4 bases, with 10 bases between. The V gene's germline CDR1 is GTSNPN and CDR2 SVGIG (reference sequence). The CDR3 runs 14 residues. Clones were sequenced by immunoSEQ multiplex PCR, and TCRdb holds only the in-frame ones, with some missing. This repertoire holds tens of thousands of clones, and none appear only once. This related bone marrow graft donor gave peripheral blood on the day of marrow donation. Study-level findings and limits: Tissue-infiltrating T cells from skin or gut overlapped little with blood T cells.

V is TRBV30 and J is TRBJ1-3; no firm D call. This clonotype was obtained from a woman in her sixties in good health, CMV-negative, and a related stem cell transplant donor. The sample taken for sequencing was PBMCs. CDR3 sequence: CAWSVRGPGNTIYF. The CDR3 DNA sequence: TGTGCCTGGAGTGTACGGGGTCCGGGAAACACCATATATTTT.